This T cell receptor beta chain is from a study of cytomegalovirus exposure and HLA in healthy donors. It was with 60 Vbeta and 13 Jbeta primers that the PCR ran. The repertoire was sequenced with immunoSEQ multiplex PCR; TCRdb's copy has only in-frame clones and lacks some. The table has more than 140,000 clones, 64% seen once; the top ten hold around 2.9%. This clone was counted only a few times. Its specificity is unknown. V was clipped by 0 bases and J by 8 bases, with 10 bases between them. The CDR3 extends over 13 amino acids. Germline loops: CDR1 LNHNV, CDR2 YYDKDF (reference sequence). Study-wide points: HLA allele associations emerged for roughly 16,000 TCR beta sequences in a later analysis, at 0.05 false discovery rate.

This receptor was obtained from a woman aged 30 to 39 in good health and CMV-seropositive. The chain has TRBV15 and TRBJ1-1; no clear D gene. Source material: PBMCs. The DNA of the CDR3 is TGTGCCACCAGCAGAGATAGGGAGCGAGAAGCTTTCTTT. It yields the protein CATSRDREREAFF.